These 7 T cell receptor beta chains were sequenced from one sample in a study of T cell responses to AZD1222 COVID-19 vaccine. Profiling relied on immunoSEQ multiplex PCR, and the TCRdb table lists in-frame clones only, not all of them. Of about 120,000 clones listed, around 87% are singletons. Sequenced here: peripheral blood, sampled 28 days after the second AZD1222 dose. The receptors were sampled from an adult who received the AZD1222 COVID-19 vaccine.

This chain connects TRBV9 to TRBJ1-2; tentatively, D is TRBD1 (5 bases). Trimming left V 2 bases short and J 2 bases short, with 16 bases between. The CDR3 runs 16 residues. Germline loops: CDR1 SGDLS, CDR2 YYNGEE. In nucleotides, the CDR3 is TGTGCCAGCAGCGTCCCCCCCGGGGGAGGGAACTATGGCTACACCTTC. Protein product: CASSVPPGGGNYGYTF.

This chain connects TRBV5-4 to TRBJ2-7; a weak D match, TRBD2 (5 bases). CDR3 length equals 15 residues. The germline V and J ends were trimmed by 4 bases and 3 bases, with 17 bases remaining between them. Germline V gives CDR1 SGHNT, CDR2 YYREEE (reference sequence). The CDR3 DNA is TGTGCCAGCAGCGTGGGGAGCAGGTTAGGCTACGAGCAGTACTTC. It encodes CASSVGSRLGYEQYF.

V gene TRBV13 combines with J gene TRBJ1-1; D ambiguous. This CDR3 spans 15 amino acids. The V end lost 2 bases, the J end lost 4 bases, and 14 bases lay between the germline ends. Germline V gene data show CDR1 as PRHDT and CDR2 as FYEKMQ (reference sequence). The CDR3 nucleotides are TGTGCCAGCAGCTTATTCGTCCCTGGAGGCACTGAAGCTTTCTTT. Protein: CASSLFVPGGTEAFF.

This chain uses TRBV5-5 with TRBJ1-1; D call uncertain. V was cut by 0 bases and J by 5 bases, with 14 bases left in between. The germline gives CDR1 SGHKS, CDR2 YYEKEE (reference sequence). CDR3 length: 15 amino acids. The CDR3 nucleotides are TGTGCCAGCAGCTTGGCCTCTTGGCCAGATACTGAAGCTTTCTTT. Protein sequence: CASSLASWPDTEAFF.

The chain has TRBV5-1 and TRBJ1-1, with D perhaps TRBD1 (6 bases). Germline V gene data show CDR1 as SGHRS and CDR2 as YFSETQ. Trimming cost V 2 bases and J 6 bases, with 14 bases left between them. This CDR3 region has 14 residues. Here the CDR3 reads CASSFSQGGSEAFF. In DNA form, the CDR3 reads TGCGCCAGCAGCTTCTCACAGGGAGGGTCTGAAGCTTTCTTT.

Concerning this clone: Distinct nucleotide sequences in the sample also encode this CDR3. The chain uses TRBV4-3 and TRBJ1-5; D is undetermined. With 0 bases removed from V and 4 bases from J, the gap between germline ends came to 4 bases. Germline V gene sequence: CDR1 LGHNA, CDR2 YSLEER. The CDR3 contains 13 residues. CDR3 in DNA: TGCGCCAGCAGCCAAGAATATAATCAGCCCCAGCATTTT. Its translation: CASSQEYNQPQHF.

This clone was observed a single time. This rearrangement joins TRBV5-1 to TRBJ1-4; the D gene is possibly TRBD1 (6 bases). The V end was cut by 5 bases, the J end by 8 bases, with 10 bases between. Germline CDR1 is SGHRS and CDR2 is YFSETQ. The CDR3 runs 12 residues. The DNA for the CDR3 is TGCGCCAGCAGTCCGGACAGCGAAAAACTGTTTTTT. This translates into CASSPDSEKLFF.